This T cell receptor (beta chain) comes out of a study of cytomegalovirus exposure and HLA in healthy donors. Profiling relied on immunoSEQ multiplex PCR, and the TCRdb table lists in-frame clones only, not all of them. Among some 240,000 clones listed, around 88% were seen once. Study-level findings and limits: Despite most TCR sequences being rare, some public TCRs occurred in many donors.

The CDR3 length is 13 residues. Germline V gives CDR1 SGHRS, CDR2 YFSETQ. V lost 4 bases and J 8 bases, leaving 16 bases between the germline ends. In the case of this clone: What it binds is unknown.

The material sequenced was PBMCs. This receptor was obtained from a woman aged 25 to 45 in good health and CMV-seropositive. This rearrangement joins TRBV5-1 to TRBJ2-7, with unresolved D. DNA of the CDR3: TGCGCCAGCAGCCTCGACACCCCGAACCAGCAGTACTTC. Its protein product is CASSLDTPNQQYF.